This T cell receptor (beta chain) comes out of a study of cytomegalovirus exposure and HLA in healthy donors. PCR primers comprised 60 Vbeta and 13 Jbeta primers. The data were produced by immunoSEQ multiplex PCR, yet TCRdb's version contains in-frame clones alone and is incomplete. The data show about 110,000 clones, with over 15% seen just once and over 1.5% held by the top ten. Sequencing used PBMCs. The sequence came from a woman between 18 and 30 years old in good health and CMV-seronegative.

The chain's CDR3 is CASEEVVTRAPRNTEAFF. The CDR3 DNA reads as TGTGCCAGTGAGGAGGTGGTTACTAGGGCTCCGCGCAACACTGAAGCTTTCTTT. V gene TRBV13 combines with J gene TRBJ1-1, with D hard to call. The V gene's germline CDR1 is PRHDT and CDR2 FYEKMQ (reference sequence). CDR3 length: 18 residues. Trimming cost V 9 bases and J 2 bases, with 28 bases left between them.